These 30 T cell receptor beta chains were sequenced from one sample in a study of blood T cell repertoires in COVID-19. The data were produced by immunoSEQ multiplex PCR, yet TCRdb's version contains in-frame clones alone and is incomplete. The repertoire consists of 120,000 to 150,000 clones, with around 81% occurring once and the leading ten covering under 15%. Sequenced: peripheral blood. These receptors were taken from a man in his sixties with active or convalescent COVID-19.

Only one count was recorded for this clone. One end of the junction fails to match germline, which may point to a read error. The chain combines TRBV7-3 with TRBJ1-1; TRBD1 matches at 7 bases. CDR1 is SGHTA, CDR2 FQGTGA, per germline. CDR3 length: 10 residues. The CDR3 reads CASSPRTGPF. The CDR3 DNA sequence: TGTGCCAGCAGCCCGCGGACAGGTCCCTTT.

The V gene is TRBV19, the J gene TRBJ2-5; tentative D call: TRBD2 (6 bases). V lost 6 bases, J lost 4 bases, and 18 bases lay in between. CDR1 is LNHDA, CDR2 SQIVND, per germline (reference sequence). This CDR3 is 15 amino acids long. CDR3 loop: CASREGRGARETQYF. The CDR3 DNA reads as TGTGCCAGTAGGGAGGGGCGCGGAGCCCGAGAGACCCAGTACTTC.

This clone was seen more than once but under ten times. The chain combines TRBV19 with TRBJ2-5; 8 bases fit TRBD1. V lost 7 bases to trimming and J lost 3 bases; unmatched junction nucleotides: 4. This CDR3 has 13 amino acids. Germline CDR1 LNHDA, CDR2 SQIVND (reference sequence). The chain's CDR3 is CASKDRVKETQYF. In nucleotides, the CDR3 is TGTGCCAGTAAGGACAGGGTTAAAGAGACCCAGTACTTC. The full variable domain, its missing parts supplied by reference TRBV19 and TRBJ2-5, is DGGITQSPKYLFRKEGQNVTLSCEQNLNHDAMYWYRQDPGQGLRLIYYSQIVNDFQKGDIAEGYSVSREKKESFPLTVTSAQKNPTAFYLCASKDRVKETQYFGPGTRLLVL.

V is TRBV28 and J is TRBJ1-1; possible D gene TRBD1, 6 bases. With 2 bases removed from V and 3 bases from J, the gap between germline ends came to 10 bases. The CDR3 is 14 amino acids. Germline lookup yields CDR1 MDHEN and CDR2 SYDVKM. The CDR3 nucleotides read TGTGCCAGCAGTTTACCGGGGACATACACTGAAGCTTTCTTT. Protein sequence: CASSLPGTYTEAFF. The whole variable domain, remainder taken from reference TRBV28 and TRBJ1-1, is DVKVTQSSRYLVKRTGEKVFLECVQDMDHENMFWYRQDPGLGLRLIYFSYDVKMKEKGDIPEGYSVSREKKERFSLILESASTNQTSMYLCASSLPGTYTEAFFGQGTRLTVV.

This clone appeared a single time. The chain links TRBV20-1 to TRBJ2-4; TRBD1 or TRBD2 may be the D gene (6 bases each). Germline-derived CDR1 and CDR2 are DFQATT and SNEGSKA (reference sequence). The CDR3 loop spans 13 amino acids. V lost 3 bases and J lost 6, with 12 bases in between. CDR3 region: CSASGGRGNIQYF. The CDR3 DNA follows: TGCAGTGCTAGTGGGGGGCGCGGAAACATTCAGTACTTC.

This clone was seen a few times. This rearrangement joins TRBV7-3 to TRBJ1-1, with D perhaps TRBD1 (5 bases). Trimming took off 4 bases at V and 1 base at J, with 7 bases between the two ends. The germline gives CDR1 SGHTA, CDR2 FQGTGA. The CDR3 runs to 13 residues. The DNA of the CDR3 is TGTGCCAGCAGCTCCCAGGGGAACACTGAAGCTTTCTTT. Translated: CASSSQGNTEAFF.

J is TRBJ2-7 and V is TRBV6-5; TRBD1 aligns across 8 bases. Germline values: CDR1 MNHEY, CDR2 SVGAGI. CDR3 length: 13 amino acids. V gave up 6 bases and J gave up 7 bases; unmatched junction bases: 8. The CDR3 bases are TGTGCCAGCAGCTGGACAGGGCTGGGAGAGCAGTACTTC. It codes for CASSWTGLGEQYF.

The genes are TRBV19 and TRBJ2-2; weak D call: TRBD2 (6 bases). Trimming took off 0 bases at V and 5 bases at J, with 7 bases between the two ends. The CDR3 runs to 14 residues. Germline lookup yields CDR1 LNHDA and CDR2 SQIVND (reference sequence). In nucleotides, the CDR3 is TGTGCCAGTAGTATAGACGGAGGGACCGGGGAGCTGTTTTTT. The encoded protein is CASSIDGGTGELFF.

The chain has TRBV18 and TRBJ1-2, with a tentative D call TRBD1 (6 bases). Germline CDR1 and CDR2: KGHSH and LQKENI. This CDR3 is built from 15 residues. V shed 6 bases and J shed 2 bases, with 16 bases lying between them. The CDR3 protein is CASSPRTDSNYGYTF. The CDR3 nucleotides read TGTGCCAGCTCCCCTAGGACAGATTCCAACTATGGCTACACCTTC.

The chain combines TRBV28 with TRBJ1-6; D unclear. The V end was cut by 4 bases, the J end by 7 bases, with 8 bases between. Germline values: CDR1 MDHEN, CDR2 SYDVKM. The CDR3 consists of 13 residues. CDR3 region: CASSSPPNSPLHF. The DNA for the CDR3 is TGTGCCAGCAGTTCCCCCCCAAATTCACCCCTCCACTTT.

This rearrangement joins TRBV28 to TRBJ2-2; D ambiguous. The CDR3 covers 14 residues. V lost 3 bases, J lost 1 base, and 6 bases lay in between. Germline assignment: CDR1 MDHEN and CDR2 SYDVKM. The CDR3: CASSFTGNTGELFF. DNA of the CDR3: TGTGCCAGCAGTTTTACTGGGAACACCGGGGAGCTGTTTTTT.

The J gene is TRBJ1-4, the V gene TRBV18; the D is unclear. Trimming removed 3 bases at V and 7 bases at J, with 12 bases between. This CDR3 region has 14 residues. Germline CDR1 KGHSH, CDR2 LQKENI. The CDR3 DNA sequence: TGTGCCAGCTCACCCCCGGCGGGTGTTGAAAAACTGTTTTTT. Its translation is CASSPPAGVEKLFF.

The J gene is TRBJ1-2, the V gene TRBV29-1; TRBD1 agrees at 8 bases. The CDR3 totals 15 residues. Germline V gene lookup returns CDR1 SQVTM and CDR2 ANQGSEA. With 1 base clipped from V and 3 bases from J, the junction kept 7 bases outside the gene matches. CDR3 DNA: TGCAGCGTTGAAGTCGGGGGGACAGGCTACTATGGCTACACCTTC. It specifies CSVEVGGTGYYGYTF.

This clone came up a few times. J is TRBJ1-4 and V is TRBV27; the D is unclear. This CDR3 is built from 14 residues. CDR1 and CDR2 (germline): MNHEY, SMNVEV (reference sequence). V was trimmed by 5 bases and J by 7 bases, leaving 14 bases between them. The CDR3 nucleotides are TGTGCCAGCAGTCGGAGCGGCAGCGGTGAAAAACTGTTTTTT. Protein product: CASSRSGSGEKLFF. The complete variable domain, with remaining parts taken from reference TRBV27 and TRBJ1-4, reads EAQVTQNPRYLITVTGKKLTVTCSQNMNHEYMSWYRQDPGLGLRQIYYSMNVEVTDKGDVPEGYKVSRKEKRNFPLILESPSPNQTSLYFCASSRSGSGEKLFFGSGTQLSVL.

CDR3 protein: CASSYFEFRDRGYTF. The CDR3 DNA sequence: TGTGCCAGCAGTTACTTCGAATTCAGGGATCGGGGCTACACCTTC. The chain has TRBV6-2 or TRBV6-3 and TRBJ1-2, with D possibly TRBD1 on 5 matching bases. V was shortened by 1 base and J by 8 bases, with 17 bases between the two germline ends. The germline gives CDR1 MNHEY, CDR2 SVGEGT. The CDR3 runs to 15 residues.

The sample holds many counts of this clone. This sample also contains other DNA sequences that code for the same CDR3. V and J are TRBV10-3 and TRBJ2-1; D not certain. Germline lookup yields CDR1 ENHRY and CDR2 SYGVKD. V gave up 0 bases and J gave up 0 bases, with 9 bases separating them. CDR3 size: 16 residues. The CDR3 spells CAISESRRSSYNEQFF. In DNA form, the CDR3 reads TGTGCCATCAGTGAGTCGCGGCGGAGCTCCTACAATGAGCAGTTCTTC.

The gene calls are TRBV6-2 or TRBV6-3 and TRBJ2-7; D is unclear. V lost 6 bases, J lost 4 bases, and 13 bases lay in between. The CDR3 is 13 residues long. Germline V CDR1 and CDR2: MNHEY, SVGEGT. The CDR3 DNA sequence: TGTGCCAGCAGCCGAACAGAAAATTACGAGCAGTACTTC. Encoded protein: CASSRTENYEQYF.

The chain couples TRBV19 to TRBJ1-5; 10 bases line up with TRBD1. The germline gives CDR1 LNHDA, CDR2 SQIVND (reference sequence). After removal of 5 bases from V and 6 bases from J, the junction contained 7 bases not matched to a gene. The CDR3 consists of 15 residues. The CDR3 reads CASSRKTGGTQPQHF. The CDR3 coding sequence is TGTGCCAGTAGTCGTAAGACAGGGGGCACTCAGCCCCAGCATTTT.

The sample holds a few counts of this clone. The rearrangement joins TRBV15 to TRBJ2-1; D is perhaps TRBD2 (7 bases). In germline, CDR1 is LNHNV, CDR2 YYDKDF (reference sequence). The CDR3 runs 14 residues. V lost 7 bases and J 9 bases, leaving 19 bases between the germline ends. As DNA, the CDR3 is TGTGCCACCACCTTACTAGCGAGAGGGGGTGAGCAGTTCTTC. This codes for CATTLLARGGEQFF.

The chain carries TRBV3-1 (or the pseudogene TRBV3-2) and TRBJ1-6; maybe TRBD1 (5 bases). The CDR3 totals 14 residues. CDR1 LGHDT and CDR2 YNNKEL come from the germline V gene (reference sequence). The V end was cut by 2 bases, the J end by 7 bases, with 9 bases between. Here the CDR3 reads CASSQSGRNSPLHF. The CDR3 bases are TGTGCCAGCAGCCAATCAGGGAGGAATTCACCCCTCCACTTT.

The gene calls are TRBV18 and TRBJ1-2, with TRBD1 as a possible D gene (6 bases). The CDR3 has 18 residues. Trimming removed 2 bases from V and 0 bases from J, with 19 bases in between. Germline V lookup: CDR1 KGHSH, CDR2 LQKENI. The CDR3, as DNA: TGTGCCAGCTCACCAGCAATGATAGGGGGGGCCGCTAACTATGGCTACACCTTC. Protein sequence: CASSPAMIGGAANYGYTF.

The chain employs TRBV6-5 and TRBJ1-5; D is perhaps TRBD1 (5 bases). The CDR3 has 14 amino acids. Germline assignment: CDR1 MNHEY and CDR2 SVGAGI. Trimming left V 5 bases short and J 5 bases short, with 13 bases between. The CDR3 sequence is CASSIRDGHQPQHF. The CDR3 coding sequence is TGTGCCAGCAGTATCAGGGATGGGCATCAGCCCCAGCATTTT.

Only one count was recorded for this clone. The chain carries TRBV4-2 and TRBJ2-3; D gene uncertain. Trimming took 1 base from V and 0 from J, leaving 8 bases between them. Per the germline V gene, CDR1 is LGHNA and CDR2 is YNFKEQ. This CDR3 has 15 residues. The CDR3 region has the DNA TGTGCCAGCAGCCAAGTCCCTCTAAGCACAGATACGCAGTATTTT. Its translation is CASSQVPLSTDTQYF.

The V gene is TRBV19, the J gene TRBJ2-6, with D hard to call. Germline V gene data show CDR1 as LNHDA and CDR2 as SQIVND (reference sequence). This CDR3 region has 18 residues. Trimming cost V 1 base and J 1 base, with 14 bases left between them. CDR3 amino acids: CASSIARMRSSGANVLTF. The CDR3, as DNA: TGTGCCAGTAGTATAGCCCGAATGAGATCGTCTGGGGCCAACGTCCTGACTTTC.

The gene calls are TRBV9 and TRBJ2-3; 8 bases fit TRBD2. The germline V gene encodes CDR1 SGDLS and CDR2 YYNGEE. V lost 6 bases and J lost 1; bases outside the gene matches: 10. This CDR3 comprises 16 residues. For the CDR3, the DNA is TGTGCCAGCACCCGGCGAGCGGGAGCAGGCACAGATACGCAGTATTTT. Encoded protein: CASTRRAGAGTDTQYF.

This chain connects TRBV5-5 to TRBJ2-1, with 12 bases that match TRBD2. The CDR3 sequence is 15 residues long. The V and J ends lost 3 bases and 6 bases, in that order; junction bases with no gene match: 4. Germline-derived CDR1 and CDR2 are SGHKS and YYEKEE (reference sequence). The CDR3 DNA reads as TGTGCCAGCAGCTCGGGACTAGCGGGCCTCAATGAGCAGTTCTTC. Protein: CASSSGLAGLNEQFF.

This clone was seen only a few times. The chain employs TRBV11-1 and TRBJ2-5; TRBD2 is a possible D gene (6 bases). Germline CDR1 reads SGHAT; CDR2 reads FQDESV (reference sequence). Deletions cut 0 bases from V and 0 bases from J, with 8 bases between. The CDR3 is 15 residues long. CDR3 DNA sequence: TGTGCCAGCAGCTTAGCTGTAGCGGACCAAGAGACCCAGTACTTC. Translating it yields CASSLAVADQETQYF.

V is TRBV19 and J is TRBJ2-3, with D uncertain. Germline CDR1 is LNHDA and CDR2 is SQIVND (reference sequence). This CDR3 comprises 17 residues. Trimming stripped 5 bases from V and 2 bases from J, with 20 bases between. The CDR3 loop is CASSSRLRTDITDTQYF. The CDR3 DNA sequence: TGTGCCAGTAGTTCCCGACTGAGAACCGATATCACAGATACGCAGTATTTT. The variable domain in full, completed from reference TRBV19 and TRBJ2-3, reads DGGITQSPKYLFRKEGQNVTLSCEQNLNHDAMYWYRQDPGQGLRLIYYSQIVNDFQKGDIAEGYSVSREKKESFPLTVTSAQKNPTAFYLCASSSRLRTDITDTQYFGPGTRLTVL.

The V call is TRBV27, the J call TRBJ2-1; 7 nucleotides align to TRBD2. V lost 2 bases and J lost 13; bases outside the gene matches: 17. This CDR3 comprises 16 residues. From germline, CDR1 is MNHEY and CDR2 SMNVEV (reference sequence). CDR3 loop: CASSLDLGGSTTSQFF. For the CDR3, the DNA is TGTGCCAGCAGTTTAGACCTTGGCGGGAGTACGACAAGTCAGTTCTTC.

V usage is TRBV19 and J usage is TRBJ2-3; perhaps TRBD2 as D (5 bases). Deletions cut 5 bases from V and 4 bases from J, with 16 bases between. From germline, CDR1 is LNHDA and CDR2 SQIVND (reference sequence). The CDR3 loop spans 15 amino acids. CDR3: CASSSAPPEADTQYF. The CDR3 nucleotides are TGTGCCAGTAGTTCCGCGCCCCCGGAGGCAGATACGCAGTATTTT.